Included here is one T cell receptor (beta chain) sequence, with context. This entry is derived from a study of sequential checkpoint blockade in melanoma. The treatment here: randomized to nivolumab then ipilimumab (arm A) or the reverse (arm B). Profiling relied on immunoSEQ multiplex PCR, and the TCRdb table lists in-frame clones only, not all of them. Seen here are more than 25,000 clones, roughly 91% observed once, and the top ten hold approximately 15%. The CDR3 contains 13 residues. Germline values: CDR1 SGHVS, CDR2 FNYEAQ. V shed 5 bases and J 3 bases; nucleotides not matched to a gene: 3. The source is a human donor with melanoma. The rearrangement links TRBV7-6 to TRBJ1-1; 7 nucleotides match TRBD1. The sample here was CD8+ T cells sorted from blood (inferred from file names), taken from a patient given nivolumab and ipilimumab in sequence. CDR3 in amino acids: CASSPTGYTEAFF. The CDR3 DNA reads TGTGCCAGCAGCCCGACAGGGTACACTGAAGCTTTCTTT.